These 10 T cell receptor beta chains were sequenced from one sample in a study of T cell responses to AZD1222 COVID-19 vaccine. Assay used: immunoSEQ multiplex PCR; TCRdb lists only in-frame clones, some missing. The table records more than 150,000 clones, over 80% of them present only once. Here the sequenced sample was peripheral blood, taken on day 0 of AZD1222 vaccination. Receptors originate from an adult in good health.

V usage is TRBV11-2 and J usage is TRBJ2-1; 8 nucleotides line up with TRBD2. V shed 0 bases and J 8 bases; nucleotides not matched to a gene: 6. The CDR3 spans 15 residues. Germline CDR1 and CDR2: SGHAT and FQNNGV. The CDR3 region is CASSLDYLAGYEQFF. Written as DNA, the CDR3 is TGTGCCAGCAGCTTAGATTATCTAGCGGGTTATGAGCAGTTCTTC. The whole variable domain, remainder taken from reference TRBV11-2 and TRBJ2-1, is EAGVAQSPRYKIIEKRQSVAFWCNPISGHATLYWYQQILGQGPKLLIQFQNNGVVDDSQLPKDRFSAERLKGVDSTLKIQPAKLEDSAVYLCASSLDYLAGYEQFFGPGTRLTVL.

Points on this clone: The sample carries other DNA sequences with the same CDR3. This rearrangement joins TRBV28 to TRBJ2-7, with 7 nucleotides matching TRBD1. J was trimmed by 4 bases and V by 5 bases; bases with no gene match: 2. This CDR3 has 12 amino acids. Germline-derived CDR1 and CDR2 are MDHEN and SYDVKM. CDR3 bases: TGTGCCAGCAGTCAACAGGGGTACGAGCAGTACGTC. Protein sequence: CASSQQGYEQYV.

The chain uses TRBV7-2 and TRBJ1-3, with a possible D match to TRBD1 (5 bases). Germline CDR1 is SGHTA and CDR2 is FQGNSA. V was clipped by 1 base and J by 0 bases, with 19 bases between them. This CDR3 comprises 19 residues. The CDR3 region is CASSLGRGSRPSSGNTIYF. CDR3 DNA: TGTGCCAGCAGCTTAGGACGGGGGTCGCGTCCCAGCTCTGGAAACACCATATATTTT.

Concerning this clone itself: Other DNA variants within this sample encode the same CDR3. The chain is built from TRBV12-3 or TRBV12-4 and TRBJ2-5; D ambiguous. The CDR3 consists of 11 residues. The germline V and J ends were trimmed by 3 bases and 4 bases, with 3 bases remaining between them. The CDR3 loop reads CASSFGETQYF. CDR3 DNA sequence: TGTGCCAGCAGTTTCGGAGAGACCCAGTACTTC.

The J gene is TRBJ2-2, the V gene TRBV2; D gene ambiguous. CDR3 size: 13 residues. CDR1 is SNHLY, CDR2 FYNNEI, per germline. V lost 5 bases and J 4 bases, leaving 8 bases between the germline ends. The CDR3 DNA follows: TGTGCCAGCAGTCCTAGGTTCACCGGGGAGCTGTTTTTT. Translating it yields CASSPRFTGELFF.

The chain has TRBV2 and TRBJ1-2; 7 bases are shared with TRBD1. Germline V lookup: CDR1 SNHLY, CDR2 FYNNEI. This CDR3 has 13 amino acids. After removal of 3 bases from V and 9 bases from J, the junction contained 7 bases not matched to a gene. Here the CDR3 reads CASSETGTWSYTF. As DNA, the CDR3 is TGTGCCAGCAGTGAGACAGGGACATGGAGCTACACCTTC.

V and J are TRBV7-3 and TRBJ2-1; TRBD1 matches at 9 bases. This CDR3 has 15 residues. The V gene's germline CDR1 is SGHTA and CDR2 FQGTGA. V was clipped by 4 bases and J by 4 bases; unmatched bases: 5. This CDR3 reads CASSSGQGIYNEQFF. Written as DNA, the CDR3 is TGTGCCAGCAGCTCGGGACAGGGCATTTACAATGAGCAGTTCTTC.

The J gene is TRBJ1-2, the V gene TRBV29-1, with TRBD1 as a possible D gene (5 bases). Trimming took off 5 bases at V and 4 bases at J, with 17 bases between the two ends. CDR3 length: 14 residues. Germline V gene sequence: CDR1 SQVTM, CDR2 ANQGSEA. The CDR3 nucleotides are TGCAGCGTTAGTGGGACCCTCGAGAGCTATGGCTACACCTTC. This codes for CSVSGTLESYGYTF.

V usage is TRBV19 and J usage is TRBJ2-3, with D perhaps being TRBD1 or TRBD2 (6 bases each). Germline V gene lookup returns CDR1 LNHDA and CDR2 SQIVND (reference sequence). The V end was cut by 7 bases, the J end by 0 bases, with 17 bases between. The CDR3 has 16 residues. For the CDR3, the DNA is TGTGCCAGTACCCCCCGGGGGCGGGGCAGCACAGATACGCAGTATTTT. Translating it yields CASTPRGRGSTDTQYF.

The rearrangement joins TRBV19 to TRBJ2-1; D remains unclear. Germline CDR1 is LNHDA and CDR2 is SQIVND (reference sequence). The CDR3 sequence is 13 residues long. The V end lost 5 bases, the J end lost 4 bases, and 9 bases lay between the germline ends. The CDR3 nucleotides are TGTGCCAGTAGTCCTCAGCCTTACAATGAGCAGTTCTTC. Translating gives CASSPQPYNEQFF.